The 25 T cell receptor beta chains below were found in one sample sequenced in a study of radiation and T cells in renal cell carcinoma. The assay was immunoSEQ multiplex PCR, and TCRdb's table has in-frame clones only and misses some. Among 150,000 to 200,000 clones, approximately 90% were seen once, and the ten largest hold around 11%. Documented time point: blood 4 weeks post-SBRT, at nephrectomy. Described treatment: 15 Gy SBRT to primary tumor, nephrectomy 4 weeks later. The input for sequencing was blood, taken from a patient whose treatment included radiotherapy and nephrectomy. These receptors came from a woman aged 50 to 60 with renal cell carcinoma.

Ten or more counts support this clone. This chain uses TRBV9 with TRBJ2-3; maybe TRBD2 (5 bases). This CDR3 is built from 14 residues. Per germline, CDR1 SGDLS and CDR2 YYNGEE. Trimming removed 2 bases from V and 2 bases from J, with 9 bases in between. CDR3 in amino acids: CASSVSGLTDTQYF. CDR3 nucleotide sequence: TGTGCCAGCAGCGTTTCTGGACTCACAGATACGCAGTATTTT.

This rearrangement joins TRBV7-9 to TRBJ1-4; the D gene is possibly TRBD1 (5 bases). The CDR3 is 15 residues long. V dropped 5 bases and J dropped 7 bases, with 17 bases sitting between them. Per the germline V gene, CDR1 is SEHNR and CDR2 is FQNEAQ (reference sequence). CDR3 in DNA: TGTGCCAGCAGCCTAGTAGGGGCGTCGGGTGAAAAACTGTTTTTT. This codes for CASSLVGASGEKLFF.

The rearrangement joins TRBV14 to TRBJ2-3; 7 positions agree with TRBD2. After removal of 0 bases from V and 2 bases from J, the junction contained 5 bases not matched to a gene. The CDR3 sequence is 16 residues long. Germline CDR1 reads SGHDN; CDR2 reads FVKESK. CDR3 amino acids: CASSQDRGGYTDTQYF. The DNA of the CDR3 is TGTGCCAGCAGCCAAGACCGCGGGGGATACACAGATACGCAGTATTTT. Full variable domain (missing parts from reference TRBV14 and TRBJ2-3): EAGVTQFPSHSVIEKGQTVTLRCDPISGHDNLYWYRRVMGKEIKFLLHFVKESKQDESGMPNNRFLAERTGGTYSTLKVQPAELEDSGVYFCASSQDRGGYTDTQYFGPGTRLTVL.

As for this clone: Its ends do not fully match the called genes, so a read error is possible. The J gene is TRBJ1-2, the V gene TRBV30, with a tentative D call TRBD1 (5 bases). The CDR3 is 11 amino acids. Looked up from germline, CDR1 is GTSNPN and CDR2 is SVGIG (reference sequence). CDR3 coding DNA: TGTGCCTGGAGTCTAGGGGCCCAAGGACTCTTC. This encodes CAWSLGAQGLF.

This clone was observed a single time. The V and J genes are TRBV29-1 and TRBJ1-2; maybe TRBD1 (5 bases). Between the trimmed V and J ends, which lost 7 bases and 1 base, there was a span of 13 bases. Germline CDR1 SQVTM, CDR2 ANQGSEA. The length of the CDR3 is 13 residues. Written as DNA, the CDR3 is TGCAGCGCTACGGGACCGCTTAACTATGGCTACACCTTC. Translated, it gives CSATGPLNYGYTF.

This clone was recorded only once. This chain joins TRBV19 and TRBJ2-5; D is perhaps TRBD2 (5 bases). CDR1 LNHDA and CDR2 SQIVND come from the germline V gene (reference sequence). Trimming removed 6 bases at V and 4 bases at J, with 15 bases between. The CDR3 length is 14 residues. The CDR3 DNA is TGTGCCAGTAGCCCGAGGAGGTTTCGAGAGACCCAGTACTTC. Its protein product is CASSPRRFRETQYF. Variable domain in full (rest from reference TRBV19 and TRBJ2-5): DGGITQSPKYLFRKEGQNVTLSCEQNLNHDAMYWYRQDPGQGLRLIYYSQIVNDFQKGDIAEGYSVSREKKESFPLTVTSAQKNPTAFYLCASSPRRFRETQYFGPGTRLLVL.

This CDR3 reads CASSAGPRTKTQGKLFF. The CDR3, as DNA: TGCGCCAGCAGCGCGGGACCGCGGACGAAAACCCAGGGGAAACTGTTTTTT. The chain uses TRBV5-1 and TRBJ1-4, with D tentatively TRBD1 (6 bases). CDR1 is SGHRS, CDR2 YFSETQ, per germline. The CDR3 loop spans 17 amino acids. V lost 4 bases to trimming and J lost 11 bases, with 27 bases between them.

The J gene is TRBJ1-5, the V gene TRBV6-5; D is possibly TRBD1 (6 bases). Trimming pared 4 bases from V and 4 bases from J, leaving 14 bases between. The CDR3 length is 15 residues. Per the germline V gene, CDR1 is MNHEY and CDR2 is SVGAGI. DNA of the CDR3: TGTGCCAGCAGTTGGGACAAAGTGAGGAATCAGCCCCAGCATTTT. Protein: CASSWDKVRNQPQHF.

This chain uses TRBV9 with TRBJ1-1; D is possibly TRBD1 (6 bases). The germline CDR1 and CDR2 sequences are SGDLS and YYNGEE. V was cut by 0 bases and J by 4 bases, with 16 bases left in between. The CDR3 totals 16 residues. The CDR3 DNA sequence: TGTGCCAGCAGCGTAGACCCAGGGGTTGGAGTCACTGAAGCTTTCTTT. Its protein product is CASSVDPGVGVTEAFF.

The chain uses TRBV11-1 and TRBJ1-2; D not certain. CDR3 length equals 14 residues. Between the trimmed V and J ends, which lost 1 base and 3 bases, there was a span of 9 bases. CDR1 SGHAT and CDR2 FQDESV come from the germline V gene (reference sequence). CDR3 nucleotide sequence: TGTGCCAGCAGCTTAGGTGCCGGGGACTATGGCTACACCTTC. It encodes CASSLGAGDYGYTF.

This clone appeared a single time. The chain is built from TRBV5-1 and TRBJ2-4; maybe TRBD2 (5 bases). V was clipped by 0 bases and J by 8 bases, with 12 bases between them. The CDR3 is 14 amino acids. Germline V CDR1 and CDR2: SGHRS, YFSETQ. CDR3 sequence: CASSLGIGRDIQYF. For the CDR3, the DNA is TGCGCCAGCAGCTTGGGGATAGGGAGAGACATTCAGTACTTC.

The chain is built from TRBV19 and TRBJ2-7, with 8 bases aligning to TRBD1. The length of the CDR3 is 13 residues. CDR1 and CDR2 from the germline V gene are LNHDA and SQIVND (reference sequence). J lost 7 bases, V lost 9 bases, and 11 bases had no gene match. CDR3 DNA sequence: TGTGCCAGCGGGACAGGTGGGATTGGGGAGCAGTACTTC. It specifies CASGTGGIGEQYF.

This chain links TRBV4-1 with TRBJ2-7, with a tentative D call TRBD1 (5 bases). V gave up 3 bases and J gave up 6 bases, with 15 bases separating them. CDR3 size: 14 residues. Germline lookup yields CDR1 MGHRA and CDR2 YSYEKL. Here the CDR3 reads CASSHGEGAGEQYF. The CDR3 DNA reads as TGCGCCAGCAGCCATGGGGAAGGGGCAGGCGAGCAGTACTTC.

The chain uses TRBV5-6 and TRBJ1-1; D is unresolved. Germline V gives CDR1 SGHDT, CDR2 YYEEEE. Trimming shortened V by 4 bases and J by 2 bases, and 12 bases separated the two germline ends. The CDR3 runs to 14 residues. DNA of the CDR3: TGTGCCAGCAGCCAAGGACGGTCTAACACTGAAGCTTTCTTT. It encodes CASSQGRSNTEAFF. Using reference TRBV5-6 and TRBJ1-1 for the parts outside the CDR3, the full variable domain is DAGVTQSPTHLIKTRGQQVTLRCSPKSGHDTVSWYQQALGQGPQFIFQYYEEEERQRGNFPDRFSGHQFPNYSSELNVNALLLGDSALYLCASSQGRSNTEAFFGQGTRLTVV.

The chain carries TRBV5-6 and TRBJ2-7; D remains ambiguous. V shed 0 bases and J shed 5 bases, with 3 bases lying between them. Per the germline V gene, CDR1 is SGHDT and CDR2 is YYEEEE. The CDR3 extends over 11 amino acids. The CDR3 reads CASSLGDEQYF. The DNA of the CDR3 is TGTGCCAGCAGCTTGGGGGACGAGCAGTACTTC.

The chain combines TRBV18 with TRBJ2-4; 10 nucleotides match TRBD1. V trimming: 5 bases; J trimming: 1 base; junction bases outside the gene matches: 5. CDR1 is KGHSH and CDR2 is LQKENI in the germline V gene. The CDR3 runs 16 residues. The CDR3 nucleotides read TGTGCCAGCTCAGCCGTGGGACAGGGGGCCAAAAACATTCAGTACTTC. Translated, it gives CASSAVGQGAKNIQYF. The variable domain in full, completed from reference TRBV18 and TRBJ2-4, reads NAGVMQNPRHLVRRRGQEARLRCSPMKGHSHVYWYRQLPEEGLKFMVYLQKENIIDESGMPKERFSAEFPKEGPSILRIQQVVRGDSAAYFCASSAVGQGAKNIQYFGAGTRLSVL.

V and J are TRBV19 and TRBJ1-2; 9 bases map to TRBD1. Germline V lookup: CDR1 LNHDA, CDR2 SQIVND (reference sequence). J gave up 8 bases and V 6 bases, and 7 bases lay outside the gene matches. The CDR3 is made up of 13 amino acids. DNA for the CDR3: TGTGCCAGTAGATTCGGGACAGGGAAGGGCTACACCTTC. Translating it yields CASRFGTGKGYTF.

The rearrangement joins TRBV30 to TRBJ1-2; no clear D. The CDR3 has 14 residues. CDR1 is GTSNPN and CDR2 is SVGIG in the germline V gene (reference sequence). Trimming left V 1 base short and J 8 bases short, with 17 bases between. CDR3: CAWSGVDPARGYTF. The CDR3, as DNA: TGTGCCTGGAGTGGCGTCGACCCGGCCCGCGGCTACACCTTC.

The DNA of the CDR3 is TGTGCCAGCAGCTTTGGGCGGATACAAGAGACCCAGTACTTC. Protein sequence: CASSFGRIQETQYF. This chain connects TRBV5-4 to TRBJ2-5; D unclear. Trimming took 2 bases from V and 2 from J, leaving 10 bases between them. The CDR3 is made up of 14 amino acids. CDR1 and CDR2 from the germline V gene are SGHNT and YYREEE (reference sequence). Full variable domain (remainder filled in from reference TRBV5-4 and TRBJ2-5): ETGVTQSPTHLIKTRGQQVTLRCSSQSGHNTVSWYQQALGQGPQFIFQYYREEENGRGNFPPRFSGLQFPNYSSELNVNALELDDSALYLCASSFGRIQETQYFGPGTRLLVL.

The chain links TRBV11-3 to TRBJ1-6; D is ambiguous. V lost 0 bases and J lost 5, with 2 bases in between. CDR1 is SGHNT, CDR2 YENEEA, per germline. The CDR3 sequence is 13 residues long. The chain's CDR3 is CASSLENNSPLHF. CDR3 coding DNA: TGTGCCAGCAGCTTAGAGAATAATTCACCCCTCCACTTT.

The V call is TRBV28, the J call TRBJ1-1; D is unclear. The CDR3 totals 12 residues. V lost 1 base, J lost 11 bases, and 11 bases lay in between. The V gene's germline CDR1 is MDHEN and CDR2 SYDVKM. The CDR3 loop is CASSLLTSRAFF. DNA of the CDR3: TGTGCCAGCAGTTTATTGACTTCCAGGGCTTTCTTT.

The chain employs TRBV28 and TRBJ2-5; D not resolved. Trimming cost V 5 bases and J 7 bases, with 11 bases left between them. This CDR3 comprises 12 residues. Germline V CDR1 and CDR2: MDHEN, SYDVKM. CDR3 DNA sequence: TGTGCCAGCAGTCTCAACTTGGGGACCCAGTACTTC. Protein product: CASSLNLGTQYF.

This clone was detected a few times. The rearrangement uses TRBV14 and TRBJ1-1; possibly TRBD1 for D (5 bases). The germline V gene encodes CDR1 SGHDN and CDR2 FVKESK. The CDR3 extends over 14 amino acids. V was shortened by 3 bases and J by 6 bases, with 14 bases between the two germline ends. The CDR3 sequence is CASSHGGGVAEAFF. DNA of the CDR3: TGTGCCAGCAGCCACGGGGGTGGGGTGGCTGAAGCTTTCTTT.

The J gene is TRBJ2-1, the V gene TRBV9; D is perhaps TRBD2 (6 bases). V lost 0 bases to trimming and J lost 0 bases, with 10 bases between them. From germline, CDR1 is SGDLS and CDR2 YYNGEE. The CDR3 loop spans 16 amino acids. Here the CDR3 DNA reads TGTGCCAGCAGCGTAGAACTAGCAGACTCCTACAATGAGCAGTTCTTC. It is translated as CASSVELADSYNEQFF.

V and J are TRBV19 and TRBJ2-2; TRBD1 matches 8 bases. CDR1 LNHDA and CDR2 SQIVND come from the germline V gene (reference sequence). Trimming took 6 bases from V and 1 from J; bases not matched to a gene: 4. There are 15 residues in the CDR3. The CDR3 is CASSRQGLNTGELFF. The CDR3 DNA reads as TGTGCCAGTAGCCGACAGGGGTTGAACACCGGGGAGCTGTTTTTT.